One sample yielded the 25 T cell receptor beta chains listed below, sequenced in a study of T cells in localized non-small cell lung cancer. Using immunoSEQ multiplex PCR, the repertoire was profiled, and TCRdb retains in-frame clones only, with some absent. The sample holds approximately 8,300 clones, under 90% seen once. This specimen consisted of peripheral blood, obtained before any cancer treatment. The receptors come from an older female donor with stage II squamous cell lung carcinoma.

In nucleotides, the CDR3 is TGTGCCTGGGTCGCAGCGAACACCGGGGAGCTGTTTTTT. Translating it yields CAWVAANTGELFF. V gene TRBV30 combines with J gene TRBJ2-2; D uncertain. The V and J ends lost 5 bases and 0 bases respectively, with 7 bases between them. The germline V gene encodes CDR1 GTSNPN and CDR2 SVGIG (reference sequence). This CDR3 is built from 13 residues.

This clone was recorded only once. In DNA, the CDR3 is TGTGCCAGTAGTATAGATCGATCGGAAAAACTGTTTTTT. Translated, it gives CASSIDRSEKLFF. The rearrangement links TRBV19 to TRBJ1-4, with D unclear. V lost 0 bases and J 8 bases, leaving 7 bases between the germline ends. CDR3 size: 13 residues. Germline V gene sequence: CDR1 LNHDA, CDR2 SQIVND (reference sequence).

CDR3 loop: CASSPQGSGELFF. Here the CDR3 DNA reads TGCGCCAGCAGCCCACAGGGCAGCGGGGAGCTGTTTTTT. This chain links TRBV5-1 with TRBJ2-2, with D perhaps TRBD1 (6 bases). V was trimmed by 4 bases and J by 7 bases, leaving 11 bases between them. The CDR3 length is 13 residues. Germline loops: CDR1 SGHRS, CDR2 YFSETQ.

This chain links TRBV7-9 with TRBJ1-5; 7 positions match TRBD1. The CDR3 is 14 residues long. Germline assignment: CDR1 SEHNR and CDR2 FQNEAQ (reference sequence). The ends lost 5 bases at V and 1 base at J; junction bases unmatched: 2. The CDR3 protein is CASSPTGSNQPQHF. In nucleotides, the CDR3 is TGTGCCAGCAGCCCGACAGGGAGCAATCAGCCCCAGCATTTT.

The chain employs TRBV10-2 and TRBJ2-5; no firm D call. CDR1 is WSHSY, CDR2 SAAADI, per germline. V was cut by 2 bases and J by 2 bases, with 9 bases left in between. The CDR3 consists of 14 residues. In nucleotides, the CDR3 is TGCGCCAGCAGTGAGATAGGGTGGCAAGAGACCCAGTACTTC. Translated: CASSEIGWQETQYF.

The J gene is TRBJ2-1, the V gene TRBV7-9, with 8 bases fitting TRBD2. J gave up 6 bases and V 6 bases, and 7 bases lay outside the gene matches. CDR1 SEHNR and CDR2 FQNEAQ come from the germline V gene (reference sequence). This CDR3 region has 14 residues. The DNA for the CDR3 is TGTGCCAGCAGGATTGGCGGGGGGCTCAATGAGCAGTTCTTC. Translation: CASRIGGGLNEQFF.

This chain connects TRBV5-1 to TRBJ2-1, with TRBD2 matching over 7 bases. V dropped 0 bases and J dropped 5; count of bases not matched to a gene: 20. The germline V gene has CDR1 SGHRS and CDR2 YFSETQ. This CDR3 comprises 20 residues. The CDR3, as DNA: TGCGCCAGCAGCTTGGCCAGGGTAGGTGTGCGGGAGCCTTCGCACAATGAGCAGTTCTTC. Encoded protein: CASSLARVGVREPSHNEQFF.

The rearrangement joins TRBV29-1 to TRBJ2-2; 7 bases align to TRBD1. The germline V gene encodes CDR1 SQVTM and CDR2 ANQGSEA. This CDR3 contains 17 residues. V lost 3 bases and J lost 3; bases outside the gene matches: 13. CDR3 region: CSVDLERTGRYTGELFF. The CDR3 DNA reads as TGCAGCGTTGACCTGGAGAGGACAGGACGATACACCGGGGAGCTGTTTTTT.

The V and J genes are TRBV15 and TRBJ2-1; TRBD1 might be the D (6 bases). The CDR3 spans 14 residues. V was pared by 8 bases and J by 0 bases, with 11 bases between. Germline values: CDR1 LNHNV, CDR2 YYDKDF (reference sequence). The CDR3 bases are TGTGCCACCCAAGGGGGAAGCTCCTACAATGAGCAGTTCTTC. Translated: CATQGGSSYNEQFF.

The CDR3 sequence: CASKSLTQGAWQYF. The CDR3 DNA reads as TGTGCCAGTAAATCCCTTACACAGGGGGCATGGCAGTACTTC. The chain uses TRBV6-6 and TRBJ2-7, with 9 bases identical to TRBD1. V gave up 9 bases and J gave up 9 bases; unmatched junction bases: 15. The germline V gene encodes CDR1 MNHNY and CDR2 SVGAGI (reference sequence). The CDR3 spans 14 residues.

This chain joins TRBV2 and TRBJ1-2; D remains unclear. The CDR3 has 14 amino acids. CDR1 SNHLY and CDR2 FYNNEI come from the germline V gene. V lost 8 bases and J lost 0, with 13 bases in between. The CDR3 DNA is TGTGCCAGCGCCAGGTCCTTTTCTAACTATGGCTACACCTTC. The encoded protein is CASARSFSNYGYTF.

The rearrangement links TRBV7-9 to TRBJ2-1, with 7 bases fitting TRBD2. Per the germline V gene, CDR1 is SEHNR and CDR2 is FQNEAQ (reference sequence). With 6 bases clipped from V and 3 bases from J, the junction kept 14 bases outside the gene matches. CDR3 size: 17 residues. The CDR3 nucleotides are TGTGCCAGCAGACCCTTGGGGGGGTCGTCCATCTACAATGAGCAGTTCTTC. The encoded protein is CASRPLGGSSIYNEQFF.

This chain uses TRBV5-1 with TRBJ1-1; D uncertain. V shed 0 bases and J shed 1 base, with 4 bases lying between them. Germline V CDR1 and CDR2: SGHRS, YFSETQ. The CDR3 has 13 residues. The CDR3 DNA follows: TGCGCCAGCAGCTTGGTCCCGAACACTGAAGCTTTCTTT. Its protein is CASSLVPNTEAFF. Using reference TRBV5-1 and TRBJ1-1 for the parts outside the CDR3, the full variable domain is KAGVTQTPRYLIKTRGQQVTLSCSPISGHRSVSWYQQTPGQGLQFLFEYFSETQRNKGNFPGRFSGRQFSNSRSEMNVSTLELGDSALYLCASSLVPNTEAFFGQGTRLTVV.

The CDR3 sequence: CASSPESSFTLYTEAFF. The DNA of the CDR3 is TGTGCCAGCAGCCCGGAATCCTCTTTTACTTTATACACTGAAGCTTTCTTT. The chain links TRBV5-4 to TRBJ1-1; D not resolved. Trimming took 4 bases from V and 3 from J, leaving 22 bases between them. CDR1 SGHNT and CDR2 YYREEE come from the germline V gene (reference sequence). This CDR3 spans 17 amino acids.

V and J are TRBV7-7 and TRBJ1-1; D ambiguous. The germline gives CDR1 SSHAT, CDR2 FNYEAQ (reference sequence). The germline V and J ends were trimmed by 2 bases and 1 base, with 5 bases remaining between them. This CDR3 has 13 residues. The DNA of the CDR3 is TGTGCCAGCAGCTTACAGGAGAACACTGAAGCTTTCTTT. Amino acid sequence: CASSLQENTEAFF.

This rearrangement joins TRBV9 to TRBJ2-3; a weak D match, TRBD2 (6 bases). In germline, CDR1 is SGDLS, CDR2 YYNGEE. Trimming stripped 3 bases from V and 1 base from J, with 18 bases between. The CDR3 spans 17 residues. The CDR3 here is CASSGSRNSGGTDTQYF. Written as DNA, the CDR3 is TGTGCCAGCAGCGGGAGCAGAAACTCGGGGGGCACAGATACGCAGTATTTT. Looking up the rest from reference TRBV9 and TRBJ2-3 gives the full variable domain: DSGVTQTPKHLITATGQRVTLRCSPRSGDLSVYWYQQSLDQGLQFLIQYYNGEERAKGNILERFSAQQFPDLHSELNLSSLELGDSALYFCASSGSRNSGGTDTQYFGPGTRLTVL.

V is TRBV28 and J is TRBJ1-6; D not resolved. V lost 2 bases and J lost 9, with 11 bases in between. The CDR3 covers 14 residues. Germline V gives CDR1 MDHEN, CDR2 SYDVKM. CDR3 sequence (DNA): TGTGCCAGCAGTTTAGTAGTGCTGGGTTCACCCCTCCACTTT. Translation gives CASSLVVLGSPLHF.

A single count supports this clone. The chain combines TRBV6-1 with TRBJ1-1, with 10 bases aligning to TRBD1. Trimming at V came to 11 bases and at J to 5 bases, leaving 5 bases not matched to a gene. Per germline, CDR1 MNHNS and CDR2 SASEGT. CDR3 length: 12 residues. The CDR3 sequence is CAGDRGGTEAFF. The CDR3 nucleotides are TGTGCCGGGGACAGGGGAGGAACTGAAGCTTTCTTT.

This clone was detected only a few times. The chain is built from TRBV4-2 and TRBJ1-5, with TRBD1 matching 8 bases. Per the germline V gene, CDR1 is LGHNA and CDR2 is YNFKEQ. The CDR3 is 14 residues long. Germline trimming cut 4 bases from V and 5 bases from J; bases unmatched to any gene: 4. The CDR3 region is CASSPQGEHQPQHF. Here the CDR3 DNA reads TGTGCCAGCAGCCCACAGGGGGAGCATCAGCCCCAGCATTTT.

J is TRBJ2-3 and V is TRBV10-1; tentatively, D is TRBD2 (6 bases). CDR3 length: 14 residues. Trimming removed 7 bases at V and 2 bases at J, with 13 bases between. The germline V gene has CDR1 WNHNN and CDR2 SYGVQD (reference sequence). Written as DNA, the CDR3 is TGCGCCAGCATGGACGGGGGAAACACAGATACGCAGTATTTT. Translated, it gives CASMDGGNTDTQYF.

This clone was seen a handful of times. The rearrangement joins TRBV19 to TRBJ1-1; D is ambiguous. Trimming left V 8 bases short and J 5 bases short, with 18 bases between. Looked up from germline, CDR1 is LNHDA and CDR2 is SQIVND (reference sequence). This CDR3 has 14 residues. Here the CDR3 reads CASRQVGGRTEAFF. Written as DNA, the CDR3 is TGTGCCAGTCGCCAAGTCGGTGGAAGGACTGAAGCTTTCTTT.

This clone has more than one count but fewer than ten. The chain carries TRBV7-9 and TRBJ2-7; D is tentatively TRBD1 or TRBD2 (5 bases each). The CDR3 sequence is 12 residues long. Germline V lookup: CDR1 SEHNR, CDR2 FQNEAQ (reference sequence). Deletions cut 6 bases from V and 10 bases from J, with 16 bases between. Written as DNA, the CDR3 is TGTGCCAGCAGTAGAGGGACGACACCCCAGTACGTC. Its translation is CASSRGTTPQYV.

The rearrangement joins TRBV7-8 to TRBJ1-5; the D is unclear. V was clipped by 0 bases and J by 3 bases, with 9 bases between them. Germline V gene sequence: CDR1 SGHVS, CDR2 FQNEAQ. The CDR3 has 15 amino acids. The CDR3 protein is CASSLALAANQPQHF. CDR3 DNA: TGTGCCAGCAGCTTAGCTCTGGCCGCCAATCAGCCCCAGCATTTT.

The rearrangement joins TRBV19 to TRBJ1-1; perhaps TRBD1 as D (5 bases). Germline lookup yields CDR1 LNHDA and CDR2 SQIVND (reference sequence). CDR3 length: 15 amino acids. The V and J ends lost 5 bases and 2 bases respectively, with 15 bases between them. The CDR3 bases are TGTGCCAGTAGTCCCCACCCCAGGGTCAACACTGAAGCTTTCTTT. Translation: CASSPHPRVNTEAFF.

The rearrangement links TRBV5-6 to TRBJ2-1; 8 bases map to TRBD2. The CDR3 totals 15 residues. Germline lookup yields CDR1 SGHDT and CDR2 YYEEEE. V was clipped by 2 bases and J by 6 bases; unmatched bases: 7. The CDR3 is CASSFFVLAANEQFF. CDR3 DNA sequence: TGTGCCAGCAGCTTTTTTGTACTAGCGGCCAATGAGCAGTTCTTC.